These T cell receptor beta chains were read from a single sample in a study of blood T cell repertoires in COVID-19. The table came from immunoSEQ multiplex PCR; TCRdb's copy has only in-frame clones and leaves some out. The data show 250,000 to 400,000 clones, approximately 90% seen once. The sample comprised peripheral blood. The receptors originated from a woman aged 25 to 45 with COVID-19, enrolled during active disease. Each CDR3 is given with its conserved first and last residue. A D gene is named only where the DNA matches it firmly. The size of a clone is reported for some rows only, either as once, few or many, or as a class for expanded clones.

14	NA	NA	TRBV21-1	TRBJ1-2	TGTGCCAGCAGCAAAAAAGGAGGGAACTATGGCTACACCTTC	CASSKKGGNYGYTF
14	NA	once	TRBV9	TRBJ2-5	TGTGCCAGCAGCGTAGCTAGCAGTCCAGAGACCCAGTACTTC	CASSVASSPETQYF
12	TRBD2	NA	TRBV19	TRBJ2-1	TGTGCCAGTAGTATAGCGGGGGGGCCTCAGTTCTTC	CASSIAGGPQFF
16	TRBD1	NA	TRBV11-2	TRBJ1-4	TGTGCCAGCAGCGGGCTGAAGGACAGGGAGGGAGAAAAACTGTTTTTT	CASSGLKDREGEKLFF
15	NA	NA	TRBV7-9	TRBJ2-7	TGTGCCAGCAGCTTAGAACAGCACGGCCGGTACGAGCAGTACTTC	CASSLEQHGRYEQYF
12	NA	NA	TRBV11-3	TRBJ2-3	TGTGCCAGCAGCCCACGGGGAGATACGCAGTATTTT	CASSPRGDTQYF
16	TRBD1	NA	TRBV6-1	TRBJ2-2	TGTGCCAGCAGTGAAAGGGCAGGGGGCGCTGTCCGGGAGCTGTTTTTT	CASSERAGGAVRELFF
15	TRBD2	once	TRBV7-8	TRBJ2-1	TGTGCCAGCACCGCCGGGGGGGGCTCCTACAATGAGCAGTTCTTC	CASTAGGGSYNEQFF
15	TRBD1	NA	TRBV6-5	TRBJ2-1	TGTGCCAGCAGTTACAGGGACAGGGGGCGTCGTGAGCAGTTCTTC	CASSYRDRGRREQFF
13	NA	NA	TRBV12-3/TRBV12-4	TRBJ2-7	TGTGCCAGCAGTTTAAGGAGGGTTCGGGAGCAGTACTTC	CASSLRRVREQYF
15	TRBD1	once	TRBV7-8	TRBJ2-2	TGTGCCAGCAGCTTGGGACAGTTAAACACCGGGGAGCTGTTTTTT	CASSLGQLNTGELFF
13	NA	NA	TRBV14	TRBJ1-1	TGTGCCAGCAGCCAGGAGGTATACGGACAAGCTTTCTTT	CASSQEVYGQAFF
14	TRBD2	NA	TRBV27	TRBJ2-1	TGTGCCAGCAGCCTTGGCGGGGGGTCGGTTGAGCAGTTCTTC	CASSLGGGSVEQFF
14	NA	NA	TRBV10-3	TRBJ2-5	TGTGCCATCAGTGAAATGGCAGATCAAGAGACCCAGTACTTC	CAISEMADQETQYF
12	NA	NA	TRBV14	TRBJ1-1	TGTGCCAGCAGCCAAGTTGGCACCGAAGCTTTCTTT	CASSQVGTEAFF
13	NA	NA	TRBV7-2	TRBJ1-1	TGTGCCAGCAGCGCAGGCAGGGGATACTCAGCTTTCTTT	CASSAGRGYSAFF
18	TRBD1	NA	TRBV5-1	TRBJ2-2	TGCGCCAGCAGCTTGGAAAACCCTTGGGGCAGGGGGCCCGGGGAGCTGTTTTTT	CASSLENPWGRGPGELFF
16	NA	NA	TRBV6-5	TRBJ1-2	TGTGCCAGCAGTTACTCGAGGGGACAAGCCGTGATGGGCTACACCTTC	CASSYSRGQAVMGYTF
15	NA	NA	TRBV11-3	TRBJ1-6	TGTGCCAGCAGCTTAGGCCAGGGTAGTAATTCACCCCTCCACTTT	CASSLGQGSNSPLHF
16	NA	NA	TRBV2	TRBJ1-5	TGTGCCAGCAGTGACGTTTGGACAGCCAGCAATCAGCCCCAGCATTTT	CASSDVWTASNQPQHF
14	NA	NA	TRBV28	TRBJ2-7	TGTGCCAGCAGACCCGCCGCGGTAGCCTACGAGCAGTACTTC	CASRPAAVAYEQYF
15	NA	NA	TRBV5-1	TRBJ2-1	TGCGCCAGCAGCATAAACGGGGTTTCCTACAATGAGCAGTTCTTC	CASSINGVSYNEQFF
12	TRBD2	NA	TRBV5-5	TRBJ2-7	TGTGCCAGCGGACTAGCGGCCTACGAGCAGTACTTC	CASGLAAYEQYF
14	TRBD1	NA	TRBV2	TRBJ1-4	TGTGCCAGCAGTCAGACAGGGGCGGCTGAAAAACTGTTTTTT	CASSQTGAAEKLFF
15	TRBD1	once	TRBV6-5	TRBJ1-4	TGTGCCAGCATCGCCAGGACAGGGCTTAATGAAAAACTGTTTTTT	CASIARTGLNEKLFF